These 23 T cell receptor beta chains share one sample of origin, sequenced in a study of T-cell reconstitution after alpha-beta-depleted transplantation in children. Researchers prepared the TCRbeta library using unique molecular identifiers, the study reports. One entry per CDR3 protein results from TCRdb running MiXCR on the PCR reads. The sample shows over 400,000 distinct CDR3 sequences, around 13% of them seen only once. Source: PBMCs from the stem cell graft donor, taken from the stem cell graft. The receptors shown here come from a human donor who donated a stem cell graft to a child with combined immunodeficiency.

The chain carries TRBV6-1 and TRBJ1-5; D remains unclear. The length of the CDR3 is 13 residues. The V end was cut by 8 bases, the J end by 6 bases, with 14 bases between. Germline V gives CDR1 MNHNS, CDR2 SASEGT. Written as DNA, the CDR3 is TGTGCCAGCGGTAAGGGTTGGGCTCAGCCCCAGCATTTT. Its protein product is CASGKGWAQPQHF.

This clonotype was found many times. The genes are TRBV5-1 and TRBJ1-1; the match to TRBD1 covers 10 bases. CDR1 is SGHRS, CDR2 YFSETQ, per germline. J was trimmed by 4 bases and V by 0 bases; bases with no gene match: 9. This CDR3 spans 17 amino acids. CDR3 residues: CASSLDLVRTGGTEAFF. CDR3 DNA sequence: TGCGCCAGCAGCTTGGACTTGGTAAGGACAGGGGGCACTGAAGCTTTCTTT.

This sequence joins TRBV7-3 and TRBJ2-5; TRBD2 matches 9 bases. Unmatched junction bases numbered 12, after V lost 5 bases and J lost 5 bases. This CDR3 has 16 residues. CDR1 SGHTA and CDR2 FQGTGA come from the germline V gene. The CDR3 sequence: CASSAPSPSGAETQYF. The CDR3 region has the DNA TGTGCCAGCAGCGCCCCTTCACCTAGCGGGGCGGAGACCCAGTACTTC.

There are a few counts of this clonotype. This CDR3 reads CASSPQISGANVLTF. In DNA, the CDR3 is TGTGCCAGCAGCCCCCAAATCTCTGGGGCCAACGTCCTGACTTTC. V gene TRBV6-1 combines with J gene TRBJ2-6; D not certain. V dropped 6 bases and J dropped 0 bases, with 9 bases sitting between them. Germline V gene sequence: CDR1 MNHNS, CDR2 SASEGT. This CDR3 is 15 amino acids long.

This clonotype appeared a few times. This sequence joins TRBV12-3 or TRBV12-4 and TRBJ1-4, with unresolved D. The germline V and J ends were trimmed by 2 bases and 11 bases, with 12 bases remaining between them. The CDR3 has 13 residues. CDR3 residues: CASSLTGRRKLFF. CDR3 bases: TGTGCCAGCAGTTTAACCGGGCGAAGGAAACTGTTTTTT.

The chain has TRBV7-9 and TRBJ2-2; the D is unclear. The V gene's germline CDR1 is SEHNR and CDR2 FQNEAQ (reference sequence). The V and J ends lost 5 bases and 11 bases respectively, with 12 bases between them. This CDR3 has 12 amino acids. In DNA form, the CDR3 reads TGTGCCAGCAGCCCCCAGAATAGTGAGCTGTTTTTT. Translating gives CASSPQNSELFF. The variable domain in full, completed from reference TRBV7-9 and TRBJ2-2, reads DTGVSQNPRHKITKRGQNVTFRCDPISEHNRLYWYRQTLGQGPEFLTYFQNEAQLEKSRLLSDRFSAERPKGSFSTLEIQRTEQGDSAMYLCASSPQNSELFFGEGSRLTVL.

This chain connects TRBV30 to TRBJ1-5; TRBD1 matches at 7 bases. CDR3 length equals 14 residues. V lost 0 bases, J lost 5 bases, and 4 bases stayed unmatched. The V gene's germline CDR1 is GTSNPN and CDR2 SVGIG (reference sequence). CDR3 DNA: TGTGCCTGGAGTGTAGGAGGGGGCCATCAGCCCCAGCATTTT. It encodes CAWSVGGGHQPQHF.

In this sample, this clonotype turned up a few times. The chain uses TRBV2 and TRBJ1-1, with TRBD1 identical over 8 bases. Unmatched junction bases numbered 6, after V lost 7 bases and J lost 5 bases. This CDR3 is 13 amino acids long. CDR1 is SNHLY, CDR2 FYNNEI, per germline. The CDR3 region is CASNPTGVTEAFF. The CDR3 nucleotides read TGTGCCAGCAATCCGACAGGGGTGACTGAAGCTTTCTTT.

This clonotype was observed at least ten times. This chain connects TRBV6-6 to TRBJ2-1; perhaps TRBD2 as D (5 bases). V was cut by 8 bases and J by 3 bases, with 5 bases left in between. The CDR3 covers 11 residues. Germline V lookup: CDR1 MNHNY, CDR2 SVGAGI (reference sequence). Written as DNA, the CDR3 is TGTGCCAGCGCGGGCTACAATGAGCAGTTCTTC. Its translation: CASAGYNEQFF.

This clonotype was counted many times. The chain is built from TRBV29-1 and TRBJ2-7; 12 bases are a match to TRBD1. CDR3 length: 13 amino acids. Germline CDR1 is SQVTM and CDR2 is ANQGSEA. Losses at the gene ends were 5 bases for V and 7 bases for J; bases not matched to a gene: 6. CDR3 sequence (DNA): TGCAGCGTTTCACCGGGACAGGGGGCGGAGCAGTACTTC. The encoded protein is CSVSPGQGAEQYF.

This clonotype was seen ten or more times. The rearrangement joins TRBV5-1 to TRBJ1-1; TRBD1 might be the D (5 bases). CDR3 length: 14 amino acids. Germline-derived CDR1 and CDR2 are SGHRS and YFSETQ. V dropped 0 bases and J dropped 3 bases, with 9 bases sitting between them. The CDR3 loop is CASSLGTGYTEAFF. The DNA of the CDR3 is TGCGCCAGCAGCTTGGGAACAGGTTACACTGAAGCTTTCTTT.

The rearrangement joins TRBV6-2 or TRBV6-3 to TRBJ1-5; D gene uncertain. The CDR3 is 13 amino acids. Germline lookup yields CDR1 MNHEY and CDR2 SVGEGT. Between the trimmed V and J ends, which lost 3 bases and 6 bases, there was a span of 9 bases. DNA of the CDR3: TGTGCCAGCAGTTATGAAGTGTTTCAGCCCCAGCATTTT. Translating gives CASSYEVFQPQHF.

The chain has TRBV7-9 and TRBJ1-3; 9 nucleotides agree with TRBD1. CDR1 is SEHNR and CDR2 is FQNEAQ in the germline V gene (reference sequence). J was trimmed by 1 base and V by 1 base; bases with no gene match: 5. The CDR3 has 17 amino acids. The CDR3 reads CASSLGVGTGSGNTIYF. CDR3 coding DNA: TGTGCCAGCAGCTTAGGAGTTGGGACAGGGTCTGGAAACACCATATATTTT.

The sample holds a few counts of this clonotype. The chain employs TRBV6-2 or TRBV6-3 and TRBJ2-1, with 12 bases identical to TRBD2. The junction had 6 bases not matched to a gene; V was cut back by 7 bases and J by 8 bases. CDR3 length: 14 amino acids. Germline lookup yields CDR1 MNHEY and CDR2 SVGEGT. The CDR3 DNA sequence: TGTGCCAGCAAGACTAGCGGGAGACCCGATGAGCAGTTCTTC. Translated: CASKTSGRPDEQFF.

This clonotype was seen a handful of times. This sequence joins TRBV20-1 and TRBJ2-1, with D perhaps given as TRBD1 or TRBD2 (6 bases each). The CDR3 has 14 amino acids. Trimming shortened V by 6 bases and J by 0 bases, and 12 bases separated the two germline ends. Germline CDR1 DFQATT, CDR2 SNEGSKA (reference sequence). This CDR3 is CSAVGGSSYNEQFF. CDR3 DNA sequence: TGCAGTGCAGTAGGGGGGAGCTCCTACAATGAGCAGTTCTTC.

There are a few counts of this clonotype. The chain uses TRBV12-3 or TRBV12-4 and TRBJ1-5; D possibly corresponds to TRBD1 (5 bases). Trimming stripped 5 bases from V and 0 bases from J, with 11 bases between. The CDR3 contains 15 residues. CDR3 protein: CASSPGTFSNQPQHF. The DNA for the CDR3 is TGTGCCAGCAGTCCCGGGACGTTTAGCAATCAGCCCCAGCATTTT.

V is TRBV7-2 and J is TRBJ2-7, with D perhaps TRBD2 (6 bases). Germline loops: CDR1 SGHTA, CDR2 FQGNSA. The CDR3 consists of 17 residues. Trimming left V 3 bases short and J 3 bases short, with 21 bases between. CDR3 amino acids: CASSFSGENPMNYEQYF. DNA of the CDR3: TGTGCCAGCAGCTTCTCGGGAGAGAACCCTATGAACTACGAGCAGTACTTC. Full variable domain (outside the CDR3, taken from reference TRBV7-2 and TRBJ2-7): GAGVSQSPSNKVTEKGKDVELRCDPISGHTALYWYRQSLGQGLEFLIYFQGNSAPDKSGLPSDRFSAERTGGSVSTLTIQRTQQEDSAVYLCASSFSGENPMNYEQYFGPGTRLTVT.

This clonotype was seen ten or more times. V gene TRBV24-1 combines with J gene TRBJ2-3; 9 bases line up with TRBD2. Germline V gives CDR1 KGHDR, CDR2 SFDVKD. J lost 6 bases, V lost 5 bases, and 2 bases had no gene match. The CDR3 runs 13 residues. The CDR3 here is CATSGGGADTQYF. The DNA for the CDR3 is TGTGCCACCAGTGGCGGGGGGGCTGATACGCAGTATTTT.

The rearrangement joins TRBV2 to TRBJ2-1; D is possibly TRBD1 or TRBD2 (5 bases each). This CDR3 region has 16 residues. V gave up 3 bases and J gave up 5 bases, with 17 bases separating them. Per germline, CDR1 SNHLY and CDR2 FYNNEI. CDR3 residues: CASSELAGTANNEQFF. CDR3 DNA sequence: TGTGCCAGCAGTGAGTTGGCTGGGACCGCCAACAATGAGCAGTTCTTC.

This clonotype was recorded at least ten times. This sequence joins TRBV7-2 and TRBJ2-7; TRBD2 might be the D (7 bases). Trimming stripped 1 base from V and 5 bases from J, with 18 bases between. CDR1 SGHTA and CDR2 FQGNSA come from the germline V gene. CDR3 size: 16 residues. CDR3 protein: CASSLEGGRGDHEQYF. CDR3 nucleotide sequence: TGTGCCAGCAGCTTAGAGGGGGGGCGTGGGGACCACGAGCAGTACTTC. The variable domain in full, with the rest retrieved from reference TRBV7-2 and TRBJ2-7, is GAGVSQSPSNKVTEKGKDVELRCDPISGHTALYWYRQSLGQGLEFLIYFQGNSAPDKSGLPSDRFSAERTGGSVSTLTIQRTQQEDSAVYLCASSLEGGRGDHEQYFGPGTRLTVT.

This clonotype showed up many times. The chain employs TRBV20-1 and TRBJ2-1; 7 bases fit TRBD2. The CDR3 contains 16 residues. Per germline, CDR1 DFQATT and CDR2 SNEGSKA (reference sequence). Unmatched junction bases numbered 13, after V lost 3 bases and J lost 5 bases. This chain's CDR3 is CSARSYGASGNNEQFF. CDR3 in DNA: TGCAGTGCTAGGTCCTACGGGGCTAGCGGAAACAATGAGCAGTTCTTC.

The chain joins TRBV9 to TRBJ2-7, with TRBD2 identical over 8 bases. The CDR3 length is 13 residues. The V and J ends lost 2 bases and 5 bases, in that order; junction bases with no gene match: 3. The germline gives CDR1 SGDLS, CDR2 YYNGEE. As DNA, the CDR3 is TGTGCCAGCAGCGTCGAACTAGCGGACGAGCAGTACTTC. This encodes CASSVELADEQYF. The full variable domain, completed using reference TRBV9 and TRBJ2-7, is DSGVTQTPKHLITATGQRVTLRCSPRSGDLSVYWYQQSLDQGLQFLIQYYNGEERAKGNILERFSAQQFPDLHSELNLSSLELGDSALYFCASSVELADEQYFGPGTRLTVT.

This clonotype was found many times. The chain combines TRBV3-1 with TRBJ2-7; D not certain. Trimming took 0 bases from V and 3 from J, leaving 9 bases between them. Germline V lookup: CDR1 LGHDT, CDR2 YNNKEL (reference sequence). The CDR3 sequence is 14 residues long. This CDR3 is CASSQDTVIYEQYF. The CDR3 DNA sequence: TGTGCCAGCAGCCAAGATACAGTTATCTACGAGCAGTACTTC.